A selection of T cell receptor beta chains follows, all from one sample in a study of cytomegalovirus exposure and HLA in healthy donors. Produced via immunoSEQ multiplex PCR; TCRdb's table is partial and in-frame only. The data contain 150,000 to 200,000 clones, around 82% of them singletons. The sequenced sample consisted of PBMCs. All receptors come from a woman aged 18-29 years in good health and CMV-seropositive. Each CDR3 is given with its conserved first and last residue. A D gene is named only where the DNA matches it firmly. Clone size, where shown, is once, few, many, or a class for clones that have expanded.

D: TRBD1
size: NA
V: TRBV18
J: TRBJ1-1
DNA: TGTGCCAGCTCACCGCGAGGGGGCAACACTGAAGCTTTCTTT
CDR3: CASSPRGGNTEAFF

D: NA
size: NA
V: TRBV29-1
J: TRBJ2-5
DNA: TGCAGCGCCGCGGGTGCTTGGGAGACCCAGTACTTC
CDR3: CSAAGAWETQYF

D: NA
size: NA
V: TRBV15
J: TRBJ1-1
DNA: TGTGCCACCAGCACCTGGTTGGGAGAGCGGGCTTTCTTT
CDR3: CATSTWLGERAFF

D: NA
size: NA
V: TRBV5-1
J: TRBJ1-1
DNA: TGTGCCAGCAGCTTGTGGGCCAGGTCCACTGAAGCTTTCTTT
CDR3: CASSLWARSTEAFF

D: TRBD1
size: NA
V: TRBV6-1
J: TRBJ1-2
DNA: TGTGCCAGCAGAAGACAGGGGCTGGAAGGCTACACCTTC
CDR3: CASRRQGLEGYTF

D: TRBD1
size: many
V: TRBV18
J: TRBJ1-3
DNA: TGTGCCAGCTCACCCGGACAGGTCTCTGGAAACACCATATATTTT
CDR3: CASSPGQVSGNTIYF

D: NA
size: NA
V: TRBV7-3
J: TRBJ1-1
DNA: TGTGCCAGCAGCCAGGGACAGAACACTGAAGCTTTCTTT
CDR3: CASSQGQNTEAFF

D: NA
size: NA
V: TRBV6-1
J: TRBJ2-7
DNA: TGTGCCAGCAGTGAACCGGAGGGAGTCGAGCAGTACTTC
CDR3: CASSEPEGVEQYF

D: NA
size: NA
V: TRBV6-5
J: TRBJ2-6
DNA: TGTGCCAGCACCCGTCCTGGGGCCAACGTCCTGACTTTC
CDR3: CASTRPGANVLTF

D: NA
size: NA
V: TRBV6-5
J: TRBJ2-3
DNA: TGTGCCAGCAGTTTTCGGACTGCAGATACGCAGTATTTT
CDR3: CASSFRTADTQYF

D: NA
size: NA
V: TRBV6-1
J: TRBJ2-2
DNA: TGTGCCAGCAGTACCGGACTGGGTGCCTTCGGGGAGCTGTTTTTT
CDR3: CASSTGLGAFGELFF

D: TRBD2
size: NA
V: TRBV7-6
J: TRBJ2-5
DNA: TGTGCCAGCAGCCTCCGGCGGGGGGGCCGGGAGACCCAGTACTTC
CDR3: CASSLRRGGRETQYF

D: NA
size: NA
V: TRBV2
J: TRBJ1-1
DNA: TGTGCCAGCAGGCTAGGGGTAGAAACTGAAGCTTTCTTT
CDR3: CASRLGVETEAFF

D: TRBD1
size: NA
V: TRBV10-3
J: TRBJ1-1
DNA: TGTGCCATCAGCGGACAGGGTTTGAACACTGAAGCTTTCTTT
CDR3: CAISGQGLNTEAFF

D: TRBD1
size: NA
V: TRBV7-2
J: TRBJ2-7
DNA: TGTGCCAGCAGCTTAGGTGGACAGGACTACGAGCAGTACTTC
CDR3: CASSLGGQDYEQYF

D: TRBD2
size: NA
V: TRBV6-1
J: TRBJ2-3
DNA: TGTGCCGGAAGAGCGGGGGGGGGCACAGATACGCAGTATTTT
CDR3: CAGRAGGGTDTQYF

D: NA
size: NA
V: TRBV29-1
J: TRBJ1-2
DNA: TGCAGCGTTGAAGATCGGGACTATGGCTACACCTTC
CDR3: CSVEDRDYGYTF

D: NA
size: NA
V: TRBV6-5
J: TRBJ1-4
DNA: TGTGCCAGCAGTTACTCAACAGGGAGCGGCGAAAAACTGTTTTTT
CDR3: CASSYSTGSGEKLFF

D: NA
size: NA
V: TRBV5-8
J: TRBJ1-1
DNA: TGTGCCAGCAGCTTGTACGTAGGAGGCCCCGGCTCTGAAGCTTTCTTT
CDR3: CASSLYVGGPGSEAFF

D: TRBD2
size: NA
V: TRBV5-1
J: TRBJ2-3
DNA: TGCGCCAGCAATAGCGGGGGAGTCACAGATACGCAGTATTTT
CDR3: CASNSGGVTDTQYF

D: NA
size: once
V: TRBV27
J: TRBJ1-5
DNA: TGTGCCAGCAGTTCTCACAGCGGGCCCCAGCATTTT
CDR3: CASSSHSGPQHF

D: TRBD1
size: few
V: TRBV10-3
J: TRBJ1-1
DNA: TGTGCCATCAGTCTCTCGGGACAGATGAACACTGAAGCTTTCTTT
CDR3: CAISLSGQMNTEAFF

D: NA
size: NA
V: TRBV14
J: TRBJ1-3
DNA: TGTGCCAGCAGCCGGACGGGAAGGACGAGTGGAAACACCATATATTTT
CDR3: CASSRTGRTSGNTIYF